The 25 T cell receptor beta chains below come from one sample, sequenced in a study of CD8 T cells in ankylosing spondylitis. TCRdb passed the 5' RACE reads through MiXCR, listing each CDR3 protein once. The sample contains about 5,700 distinct CDR3 sequences, under 2.5% of which appear only once. Sequencing input: blood, either unsorted or a sorted T cell fraction (not recorded which). These TCRs come from a male donor with ankylosing spondylitis or in good health (not recorded which).

In its sample, this clonotype was seen many times. This chain links TRBV9 with TRBJ2-7; TRBD1 aligns across 7 bases. In germline, CDR1 is SGDLS, CDR2 YYNGEE. V lost 4 bases to trimming and J lost 3 bases; unmatched junction nucleotides: 4. The CDR3 loop spans 13 amino acids. The CDR3 nucleotides read TGTGCCAGCAGCTCACGGGACAGCTACGAGCAGTACTTC. Its translation: CASSSRDSYEQYF.

Many counts were recorded for this clonotype. The CDR3 reads CASSVSGGNEQFF. The CDR3, as DNA: TGTGCCAGCAGCGTATCGGGAGGCAATGAGCAGTTCTTC. The chain has TRBV9 and TRBJ2-1, with 7 nucleotides matching TRBD2. The V gene's germline CDR1 is SGDLS and CDR2 YYNGEE. V shed 1 base, J shed 6 bases, and the junction held 1 base outside the gene matches. This CDR3 spans 13 amino acids.

This clonotype was detected many times. The genes are TRBV9 and TRBJ2-7; TRBD1 agrees at 8 bases. CDR1 SGDLS and CDR2 YYNGEE come from the germline V gene. CDR3 length: 14 amino acids. After removal of 0 bases from V and 3 bases from J, the junction contained 2 bases not matched to a gene. The CDR3 DNA follows: TGTGCCAGCAGCGTAGGGACAGGGAACTACGAGCAGTACTTC. Amino acids: CASSVGTGNYEQYF.

Ten or more counts support this clonotype. The CDR3 loop reads CASSPDTWGSETQYF. The CDR3 nucleotides are TGTGCCAGCAGCCCAGACACCTGGGGATCAGAGACCCAGTACTTC. The chain uses TRBV9 and TRBJ2-5; D uncertain. The CDR3 length is 15 residues. The germline gives CDR1 SGDLS, CDR2 YYNGEE. Deletions cut 4 bases from V and 4 bases from J, with 17 bases between.

This clonotype was seen ten or more times. The chain is built from TRBV9 and TRBJ2-3; TRBD2 is a possible D gene (6 bases). Germline V gene data show CDR1 as SGDLS and CDR2 as YYNGEE. V lost 0 bases and J 3 bases, leaving 11 bases between the germline ends. This CDR3 has 15 amino acids. CDR3 loop: CASSVDGSGTDTQYF. The CDR3 DNA sequence: TGTGCCAGCAGCGTAGACGGGAGTGGGACAGATACGCAGTATTTT.

By frequency in the sample, this clonotype is medium-sized. V and J are TRBV9 and TRBJ2-3; maybe TRBD1 (5 bases). This CDR3 region has 14 residues. Germline CDR1 and CDR2: SGDLS and YYNGEE. V was cut by 0 bases and J by 0 bases, with 5 bases left in between. CDR3: CASSVEGSTDTQYF. CDR3 DNA: TGTGCCAGCAGCGTAGAGGGGAGCACAGATACGCAGTATTTT.

By share of the sample, this clonotype is medium-sized. As DNA, the CDR3 is TGTGCCAGCAGCGTAGGAAGTGGACAGGGATGGGAGACCCAGTACTTC. Amino acids: CASSVGSGQGWETQYF. The rearrangement links TRBV9 to TRBJ2-5, with 8 bases aligning to TRBD1. Germline CDR1 is SGDLS and CDR2 is YYNGEE. The CDR3 spans 16 residues. V shed 0 bases, J shed 5 bases, and the junction held 9 bases outside the gene matches.

This clonotype was detected many times. V usage is TRBV9 and J usage is TRBJ1-5; 7 nucleotides line up with TRBD1. The CDR3 runs 14 residues. Germline loops: CDR1 SGDLS, CDR2 YYNGEE. V was clipped by 2 bases and J by 2 bases; unmatched bases: 1. CDR3: CASSVTGGNQPQHF. The CDR3 DNA reads as TGTGCCAGCAGCGTCACAGGGGGCAATCAGCCCCAGCATTTT.

This clonotype has a count of ten or more. CDR3 protein: CASSVEASGADTQYF. In DNA, the CDR3 is TGTGCCAGCAGCGTAGAGGCTAGCGGCGCAGATACGCAGTATTTT. The chain joins TRBV9 to TRBJ2-3; 7 positions match TRBD2. V was clipped by 0 bases and J by 4 bases; unmatched bases: 5. The CDR3 has 15 amino acids. Per germline, CDR1 SGDLS and CDR2 YYNGEE.

This clonotype qualifies as medium-sized. This sequence joins TRBV9 and TRBJ2-2; either TRBD1 or TRBD2 may fit D (5 bases each). Germline assignment: CDR1 SGDLS and CDR2 YYNGEE. The CDR3 is made up of 16 amino acids. V was trimmed by 0 bases and J by 2 bases, leaving 11 bases between them. CDR3 residues: CASSVVWGINTGELFF. CDR3 nucleotides: TGTGCCAGCAGCGTAGTGTGGGGGATAAACACCGGGGAGCTGTTTTTT.

There are many counts of this clonotype. The chain recombines TRBV9 with TRBJ2-7; 7 bases map to TRBD2. The V segment lost 0 bases and the J segment 3 bases; nucleotides outside the gene matches: 3. The length of the CDR3 is 14 residues. Looked up from germline, CDR1 is SGDLS and CDR2 is YYNGEE. In nucleotides, the CDR3 is TGTGCCAGCAGCGTAGGGGGGGGAGTCTACGAGCAGTACTTC. Protein product: CASSVGGGVYEQYF.

This clonotype has a count of ten or more. V is TRBV9 and J is TRBJ2-1; 10 nucleotides line up with TRBD2. This CDR3 has 13 residues. V lost 4 bases, J lost 8 bases, and 3 bases stayed unmatched. Per germline, CDR1 SGDLS and CDR2 YYNGEE. In DNA, the CDR3 is TGTGCCAGCAGCCCCGGACTAGCGGATGAGCAGTTCTTC. Amino acid sequence: CASSPGLADEQFF.

This clonotype was seen at least ten times. The chain is built from TRBV6-1 and TRBJ2-3, with 9 bases aligning to TRBD1. V lost 7 bases and J lost 3; bases outside the gene matches: 8. The CDR3 covers 15 residues. The germline gives CDR1 MNHNS, CDR2 SASEGT. The CDR3 DNA sequence: TGTGCCAGCACCAATCCGGGACAGGGAACAGATACGCAGTATTTT. It codes for CASTNPGQGTDTQYF.

This clonotype was found many times. The rearrangement joins TRBV9 to TRBJ2-2, with no clear D. V was trimmed by 6 bases and J by 4 bases, leaving 19 bases between them. The germline gives CDR1 SGDLS, CDR2 YYNGEE. The CDR3 has 16 residues. The CDR3 loop is CASTRWLHLTTGELFF. In DNA, the CDR3 is TGTGCCAGCACCCGCTGGCTCCACCTTACCACCGGGGAGCTGTTTTTT.

This clonotype was found many times. The chain recombines TRBV9 with TRBJ2-1, with unresolved D. The CDR3 has 15 amino acids. Trimming removed 4 bases at V and 1 base at J, with 12 bases between. Germline loops: CDR1 SGDLS, CDR2 YYNGEE. In DNA, the CDR3 is TGTGCCAGCAGCCCCTATGGAGTTTCCTACAATGAGCAGTTCTTC. It translates to CASSPYGVSYNEQFF. Combining the CDR3 with reference TRBV9 and TRBJ2-1 gives the whole variable domain DSGVTQTPKHLITATGQRVTLRCSPRSGDLSVYWYQQSLDQGLQFLIQYYNGEERAKGNILERFSAQQFPDLHSELNLSSLELGDSALYFCASSPYGVSYNEQFFGPGTRLTVL.

This clonotype was detected many times. The J gene is TRBJ2-3, the V gene TRBV9, with 12 positions matching TRBD2. CDR1 is SGDLS, CDR2 YYNGEE, per germline. The CDR3 length is 17 residues. Germline trimming cut 4 bases from V and 0 bases from J; bases unmatched to any gene: 6. Written as DNA, the CDR3 is TGTGCCAGCAGCTCTAGACTAGCGGGGGCTAGCACAGATACGCAGTATTTT. Protein: CASSSRLAGASTDTQYF.

As regards this clonotype: A much larger clone differs from this one at a single base, so this may be a read error. The chain uses TRBV9 and TRBJ2-1; 13 positions agree with TRBD2. J gave up 1 base and V 7 bases, and 5 bases lay outside the gene matches. Germline values: CDR1 SGDLS, CDR2 YYNGEE. The CDR3 runs 16 residues. The DNA of the CDR3 is TGTGCCAGCGGCGGGACTAGCGGGACGTCCTACAATGAGCAGTTCTTC. Its protein is CASGGTSGTSYNEQFF.

This clonotype came up many times. The chain recombines TRBV9 with TRBJ2-1, with D maybe TRBD1 (6 bases). CDR1 and CDR2 (germline): SGDLS, YYNGEE. V was clipped by 2 bases and J by 8 bases, with 14 bases between them. This CDR3 has 14 amino acids. CDR3 nucleotides: TGTGCCAGCAGCGTCCACAGGGAGTGGGATGAGCAGTTCTTC. Protein product: CASSVHREWDEQFF.

This clonotype showed up many times. J is TRBJ2-5 and V is TRBV9; the D gene could be TRBD1 or TRBD2 (6 bases each). This CDR3 spans 15 amino acids. CDR1 and CDR2 from the germline V gene are SGDLS and YYNGEE. Trimming removed 0 bases at V and 1 base at J, with 10 bases between. The CDR3 protein is CASSVDWGAQETQYF. In nucleotides, the CDR3 is TGTGCCAGCAGCGTAGATTGGGGGGCCCAAGAGACCCAGTACTTC. The complete variable domain, with remaining parts taken from reference TRBV9 and TRBJ2-5, reads DSGVTQTPKHLITATGQRVTLRCSPRSGDLSVYWYQQSLDQGLQFLIQYYNGEERAKGNILERFSAQQFPDLHSELNLSSLELGDSALYFCASSVDWGAQETQYFGPGTRLLVL.

This clonotype was seen ten or more times. The chain carries TRBV9 and TRBJ2-1; 8 bases agree with TRBD1. The V gene's germline CDR1 is SGDLS and CDR2 YYNGEE. Trimming removed 0 bases from V and 8 bases from J; junction bases left unmatched: 10. The CDR3 sequence is 16 residues long. CDR3 coding DNA: TGTGCCAGCAGCGTAGACCTACAGGACAGGGCCGATGAGCAGTTCTTC. Amino acids: CASSVDLQDRADEQFF.

This clonotype was recorded many times. The chain carries TRBV9 and TRBJ2-7; D remains unclear. The CDR3 length is 16 residues. V lost 1 base, J lost 5 bases, and 19 bases lay in between. Germline CDR1 is SGDLS and CDR2 is YYNGEE. In nucleotides, the CDR3 is TGTGCCAGCAGCGTACGGGTCTCAGACCTCCGCCACGAGCAGTACTTC. Amino acid sequence: CASSVRVSDLRHEQYF.

There are many counts of this clonotype. The chain has TRBV9 and TRBJ2-3; 8 bases are a match to TRBD2. Germline V gene sequence: CDR1 SGDLS, CDR2 YYNGEE. This CDR3 spans 14 amino acids. J was trimmed by 5 bases and V by 0 bases; bases with no gene match: 2. The CDR3 sequence: CASSVEGLEDTQYF. For the CDR3, the DNA is TGTGCCAGCAGCGTAGAGGGACTAGAAGATACGCAGTATTTT.

This clonotype was recorded at least ten times. The chain employs TRBV9 and TRBJ2-1, with 9 bases that match TRBD1. The CDR3 contains 18 residues. The germline CDR1 and CDR2 sequences are SGDLS and YYNGEE. The J segment lost 6 bases and the V segment lost 0 bases, leaving 13 bases of the junction unmatched. The CDR3 reads CASSVAQGARLMGNEQFF. CDR3 DNA sequence: TGTGCCAGCAGCGTAGCACAGGGGGCAAGACTCATGGGCAATGAGCAGTTCTTC.

This clonotype has a count of ten or more. V and J are TRBV9 and TRBJ2-6; possibly TRBD2 for D (6 bases). CDR1 is SGDLS and CDR2 is YYNGEE in the germline V gene. The CDR3 consists of 16 residues. The germline V and J ends were trimmed by 2 bases and 2 bases, with 11 bases remaining between them. CDR3 bases: TGTGCCAGCAGCGTGGGGGGTGTACCTGGGGCCAACGTCCTGACTTTC. Protein sequence: CASSVGGVPGANVLTF.

This clonotype was seen ten or more times. CDR3 sequence reads: CASSVGTSGKETQYF. CDR3 coding DNA: TGTGCCAGCAGCGTAGGGACTAGCGGGAAGGAGACCCAGTACTTC. The chain recombines TRBV9 with TRBJ2-5; 12 bases line up with TRBD2. V shed 0 bases and J 5 bases; nucleotides not matched to a gene: 2. The CDR3 is made up of 15 amino acids. In germline, CDR1 is SGDLS, CDR2 YYNGEE. The whole variable domain, remainder taken from reference TRBV9 and TRBJ2-5, is DSGVTQTPKHLITATGQRVTLRCSPRSGDLSVYWYQQSLDQGLQFLIQYYNGEERAKGNILERFSAQQFPDLHSELNLSSLELGDSALYFCASSVGTSGKETQYFGPGTRLLVL.